The entry that follows covers one T cell receptor (beta chain) sequence. The treatment: oral pan-JAK inhibitor, 5-10 mg twice daily. The CDR3 spans 16 residues. Trimming at V came to 0 bases and at J to 5 bases, leaving 6 bases not matched to a gene. From germline, CDR1 is SGHRS and CDR2 YFSETQ. The sequencing template was cDNA reverse transcribed from extracted RNA. The protocol was immunoSEQ multiplex PCR, while the TCRdb copy is restricted to in-frame clones and leaves out a portion. The sample consists of 90,000 to 150,000 clones, more than 45% of them appearing once. These data belong to a study of CD8+ T cells in alopecia areata.

The sequence came from a human donor with alopecia areata. The sample consisted of CD4+ T cells sorted from blood, taken at week 4, from a patient treated with tofacitinib. J is TRBJ2-2 and V is TRBV5-1; 8 bases line up with TRBD2. The CDR3 here is CASSLDPSGRTGELFF. DNA for the CDR3: TGCGCCAGCAGCTTGGATCCCAGCGGGAGAACCGGGGAGCTGTTTTTT.